Below, 18 T cell receptor beta chains from the same sample are listed, as sequenced in a study of early T cells in non-severe SARS-CoV-2 infection. TCRdb re-derived calls from the 5' RACE reads in MiXCR, one entry per CDR3 protein. Of 45,000 or so distinct CDR3 sequences listed, roughly 23% are singletons. The starting material was whole blood, obtained at baseline. Every receptor here comes from an adult who was a healthcare worker with PCR-confirmed SARS-CoV-2 infection or an uninfected control (not recorded which).

At least ten counts were recorded for this clonotype. V is TRBV6-5 and J is TRBJ1-1; no clear D. Trimming removed 0 bases from V and 6 bases from J, with 8 bases in between. The CDR3 runs 13 residues. CDR1 is MNHEY, CDR2 SVGAGI, per germline. The CDR3 bases are TGTGCCAGCAGTTACTCCGGACCGCCTGAAGCTTTCTTT. It yields the protein CASSYSGPPEAFF.

This chain links TRBV25-1 with TRBJ1-2, with D possibly being TRBD1 (6 bases). The CDR3 contains 14 residues. The V gene lost 7 bases and the J gene lost 1 base, with 13 bases spanning the gap. The germline V gene encodes CDR1 MGHDK and CDR2 SYGVNS. CDR3 bases: TGTGCCAGCACCACAGGGCGGAGTAACTATGGCTACACCTTC. It yields the protein CASTTGRSNYGYTF.

A few counts support this clonotype. The chain joins TRBV24-1 to TRBJ2-3, with D perhaps matching TRBD1 or TRBD2 (5 bases each). Germline CDR1 KGHDR, CDR2 SFDVKD. Trimming shortened V by 4 bases and J by 3 bases, and 16 bases separated the two germline ends. The CDR3 spans 16 residues. Here the CDR3 reads CATSDSRDPATDTQYF. The CDR3 DNA follows: TGTGCCACCAGTGACTCCCGGGACCCTGCAACAGATACGCAGTATTTT.

The rearrangement links TRBV7-6 to TRBJ2-1, with 7 positions matching TRBD1. Trimming at V came to 4 bases and at J to 6 bases, leaving 6 bases not matched to a gene. The CDR3 runs 14 residues. Germline V CDR1 and CDR2: SGHVS, FNYEAQ. CDR3 DNA: TGTGCCAGCAGCTCCCGACAGGGCTTCAATGAGCAGTTCTTC. Translation: CASSSRQGFNEQFF.

The J gene is TRBJ1-6, the V gene TRBV7-2, with no clear D. This CDR3 comprises 13 residues. Germline loops: CDR1 SGHTA, CDR2 FQGNSA. V shed 1 base and J shed 10 bases, with 8 bases lying between them. CDR3 coding DNA: TGTGCCAGCAGCTTAGGGGCAGCCTCACCCCTCCACTTT. Protein product: CASSLGAASPLHF.

The V call is TRBV6-6, the J call TRBJ2-3, with 7 nucleotides matching TRBD2. Germline loops: CDR1 MNHNY, CDR2 SVGAGI (reference sequence). The CDR3 is made up of 16 amino acids. V gave up 4 bases and J gave up 0 bases; unmatched junction bases: 7. The CDR3 loop is CASSSLTAGSTDTQYF. CDR3 DNA: TGTGCCAGCAGTTCCCTGACAGCGGGGAGCACAGATACGCAGTATTTT.

The V call is TRBV9, the J call TRBJ2-7; the match to TRBD1 covers 7 bases. Germline V gives CDR1 SGDLS, CDR2 YYNGEE. Trimming at V came to 0 bases and at J to 4 bases, leaving 13 bases not matched to a gene. CDR3 length: 17 amino acids. CDR3 in amino acids: CASSVVGRGQPLYEQYF. CDR3 DNA sequence: TGTGCCAGCAGCGTAGTGGGCCGGGGACAGCCTTTGTACGAGCAGTACTTC.

The chain combines TRBV19 with TRBJ2-7; D remains ambiguous. The germline V gene has CDR1 LNHDA and CDR2 SQIVND (reference sequence). V was shortened by 9 bases and J by 3 bases, with 9 bases between the two germline ends. The CDR3 runs to 11 residues. CDR3 bases: TGTGCCAGCGCGAGAGGCTACGAGCAGTACTTC. Translating it yields CASARGYEQYF.

This chain links TRBV5-6 with TRBJ1-2, with D uncertain. Germline V gives CDR1 SGHDT, CDR2 YYEEEE. The CDR3 runs 10 residues. The V end lost 4 bases, the J end lost 7 bases, and 5 bases lay between the germline ends. The CDR3 sequence is CASSKAGYTF. CDR3 nucleotides: TGTGCCAGCAGCAAAGCTGGCTACACCTTC.

This clonotype turned up a few times. The V gene is TRBV18, the J gene TRBJ1-3; possibly TRBD1 for D (5 bases). The CDR3 has 16 residues. Trimming left V 3 bases short and J 1 base short, with 13 bases between. Germline CDR1 and CDR2: KGHSH and LQKENI. The CDR3 is CASSPFFRESGNTIYF. CDR3 DNA sequence: TGTGCCAGCTCACCGTTCTTCAGGGAATCTGGAAACACCATATATTTT.

The sample holds a few counts of this clonotype. The genes are TRBV6-6 and TRBJ1-2; TRBD1 might be the D (5 bases). The V gene lost 2 bases and the J gene lost 2 bases, with 6 bases spanning the gap. The CDR3 spans 13 residues. Germline V gene sequence: CDR1 MNHNY, CDR2 SVGAGI (reference sequence). The CDR3 DNA is TGTGCCAGCAGTTACCGGGACAACTATGGCTACACCTTC. It is translated as CASSYRDNYGYTF.

The chain is built from TRBV12-3 or TRBV12-4 and TRBJ1-5, with D possibly matching TRBD1 (5 bases). This CDR3 is built from 17 residues. V dropped 5 bases and J dropped 4 bases, with 21 bases sitting between them. In DNA, the CDR3 is TGTGCCAGCAGTCCCTCACCCGACAGTAGACAAAATCAGCCCCAGCATTTT. Translation: CASSPSPDSRQNQPQHF.

This chain links TRBV19 with TRBJ2-7; D gene unclear. This CDR3 spans 13 amino acids. Trimming took off 2 bases at V and 2 bases at J, with 7 bases between the two ends. Per the germline V gene, CDR1 is LNHDA and CDR2 is SQIVND (reference sequence). The CDR3 loop reads CASSISEAYEQYF. Written as DNA, the CDR3 is TGTGCCAGTAGTATAAGTGAAGCCTACGAGCAGTACTTC.

This clonotype was seen a handful of times. This chain's CDR3 is CASSLGVYEQYF. The CDR3 DNA reads TGTGCCAGCAGCTTAGGGGTTTACGAGCAGTACTTC. V and J are TRBV7-2 and TRBJ2-7, with D uncertain. The V and J ends lost 1 base and 4 bases respectively, with 5 bases between them. The CDR3 loop spans 12 amino acids. Germline lookup yields CDR1 SGHTA and CDR2 FQGNSA.

In its sample, this clonotype ranks as medium-sized. The chain links TRBV4-1 to TRBJ2-7; the D is unclear. The CDR3 covers 14 residues. Per the germline V gene, CDR1 is MGHRA and CDR2 is YSYEKL. Trimming cost V 0 bases and J 0 bases, with 6 bases left between them. The chain's CDR3 is CASSQEYSSYEQYF. DNA of the CDR3: TGCGCCAGCAGCCAAGAGTACAGCTCCTACGAGCAGTACTTC.

This chain connects TRBV7-2 to TRBJ2-1, with D possibly being TRBD2 (5 bases). CDR1 and CDR2 (germline): SGHTA, FQGNSA. V lost 5 bases, J lost 8 bases, and 7 bases lay in between. The CDR3 is 11 residues long. The CDR3 loop is CASSPSHEQFF. CDR3 coding DNA: TGTGCCAGCAGCCCTAGCCATGAGCAGTTCTTC.

This clonotype was picked up a small number of times. This chain uses TRBV9 with TRBJ2-6; D is unclear. The CDR3 is 16 amino acids. V gave up 1 base and J gave up 0 bases, with 8 bases separating them. Germline V gives CDR1 SGDLS, CDR2 YYNGEE. CDR3: CASSVPSSSGANVLTF. The CDR3 coding sequence is TGTGCCAGCAGCGTACCCTCAAGCTCTGGGGCCAACGTCCTGACTTTC.

This clonotype occurred a few times. Compared with germline, one end of the junction differs, possibly owing to a read error. The V gene is TRBV5-1, the J gene TRBJ1-1, with D possibly matching TRBD1 (6 bases). CDR3 length: 14 residues. Per the germline V gene, CDR1 is SGHRS and CDR2 is YFSETQ. The CDR3 nucleotides read TGCGCCAGCAGCCGGGACACGAGGAACGCTGAAGCTTTCTTT. Its protein product is CASSRDTRNAEAFF. Full variable domain (remainder filled in from reference TRBV5-1 and TRBJ1-1): KAGVTQTPRYLIKTRGQQVTLSCSPISGHRSVSWYQQTPGQGLQFLFEYFSETQRNKGNFPGRFSGRQFSNSRSEMNVSTLELGDSALYLCASSRDTRNAEAFFGQGTRLTVV.